This T cell receptor (beta chain) comes out of a study of CD8 T cells in Susac syndrome. RNA amounts of roughly 0.45 to 1 ug underwent reverse transcription with random hexamers. A multiplex approach, immunoSEQ multiplex PCR, amplified TCR beta CDR3 across 54 Vbeta and 13 Jbeta. TCRdb redid the calling of the immunoSEQ multiplex PCR reads with MiXCR, one entry per CDR3 protein. The table shows about 290,000 distinct CDR3 sequences, with 89% occurring only once. Germline V gene sequence: CDR1 GTSNPN, CDR2 SVGIG (reference sequence). The germline V and J ends were trimmed by 1 base and 4 bases, with 8 bases remaining between them. This CDR3 is 12 amino acids long. The study sequenced TCR beta in blood CD8+ and CD4+ T cells. TEMRA cells underwent FACS enrichment and CD8+ and CD4+ T cells underwent negative isolation.

The chain is built from TRBV30 and TRBJ2-7; TRBD1 is a possible D gene (5 bases). The specimen was CD8+ T cells from PBMCs. This TCR was recovered from a human donor with multiple sclerosis. The CDR3 loop reads CAWSDDSYEQYF. CDR3 nucleotides: TGTGCCTGGAGTGATGACAGTTACGAGCAGTACTTC.